This entry lists 15 T cell receptor beta chains sequenced from one sample in a study of technical replicates of blood from a handful of donors. Sequencing used immunoSEQ multiplex PCR; TCRdb keeps in-frame clones, though not all of them. The table shows about 72,000 clones, with 92% occurring only once. The specimen was T cells isolated from PBMCs. Receptors originate from a human donor in good health.

The V gene is TRBV19, the J gene TRBJ1-1; no clear D. Germline V CDR1 and CDR2: LNHDA, SQIVND (reference sequence). V was pared by 6 bases and J by 10 bases, with 24 bases between. CDR3 length equals 15 residues. The CDR3 nucleotides are TGTGCCAGTAGATTCCCATCCGACCCTTCGGCGGGAGCTTTCTTT. It codes for CASRFPSDPSAGAFF.

The rearrangement links TRBV6-5 to TRBJ1-2, with 8 positions matching TRBD1. Germline CDR1 is MNHEY and CDR2 is SVGAGI. The CDR3 runs to 15 residues. With 4 bases clipped from V and 6 bases from J, the junction kept 10 bases outside the gene matches. CDR3 coding DNA: TGTGCCAGCAGTTTTCGACAGGGGCACCTTGATGGCTACACCTTC. This encodes CASSFRQGHLDGYTF.

This chain links TRBV27 with TRBJ1-2; the D gene is possibly TRBD1 (6 bases). V lost 6 bases and J lost 4, with 12 bases in between. The germline V gene has CDR1 MNHEY and CDR2 SMNVEV (reference sequence). CDR3 length: 13 residues. CDR3 in amino acids: CASSYRVSYGYTF. CDR3 nucleotides: TGTGCCAGCAGCTACAGGGTGAGCTATGGCTACACCTTC.

This clone was observed a single time. CDR3 protein: CASSDPLAGQGRTVEAFF. The CDR3 DNA reads as TGTGCCAGCAGCGATCCCCTGGCGGGACAGGGGAGGACGGTTGAAGCTTTCTTT. The chain is built from TRBV9 and TRBJ1-1; TRBD1 agrees at 10 bases. The germline V gene encodes CDR1 SGDLS and CDR2 YYNGEE. J lost 7 bases, V lost 3 bases, and 18 bases had no gene match. The CDR3 totals 18 residues.

V gene TRBV29-1 combines with J gene TRBJ1-1; 10 nucleotides align to TRBD1. The germline V gene encodes CDR1 SQVTM and CDR2 ANQGSEA. Trimming removed 4 bases from V and 5 bases from J; junction bases left unmatched: 7. The CDR3 has 14 amino acids. The CDR3, as DNA: TGCAGCGTTGCCCGGGACAGGGGTTTGACTGAAGCTTTCTTT. This codes for CSVARDRGLTEAFF.

The chain is built from TRBV15 and TRBJ2-5, with 9 bases identical to TRBD2. The CDR3 consists of 15 residues. Trimming at V came to 0 bases and at J to 5 bases, leaving 4 bases not matched to a gene. Per germline, CDR1 LNHNV and CDR2 YYDKDF (reference sequence). CDR3 nucleotides: TGTGCCACCAGCAGAGAACTAGCGGGTGGGGAGACCCAGTACTTC. As protein: CATSRELAGGETQYF.

This clone was seen once. The chain couples TRBV20-1 to TRBJ2-7; 7 positions agree with TRBD2. The junction had 2 bases not matched to a gene; V was cut back by 0 bases and J by 9 bases. The CDR3 length is 11 residues. CDR1 and CDR2 (germline): DFQATT, SNEGSKA (reference sequence). The CDR3 loop is CSARDGGGQYF. Here the CDR3 DNA reads TGCAGTGCTAGAGATGGGGGGGGGCAGTACTTC.

The chain combines TRBV5-1 with TRBJ2-1; 7 positions agree with TRBD2. This CDR3 region has 13 residues. V shed 8 bases, J shed 10 bases, and the junction held 12 bases outside the gene matches. Germline CDR1 reads SGHRS; CDR2 reads YFSETQ. The DNA of the CDR3 is TGCGCCAGTTCCATCCGGGAGGTCCGCGAGCAGTTCTTC. It is translated as CASSIREVREQFF.

This clone has only one observation. This rearrangement joins TRBV11-3 to TRBJ2-7; the D is unclear. The CDR3 contains 14 residues. Trimming took 1 base from V and 1 from J, leaving 8 bases between them. The germline gives CDR1 SGHNT, CDR2 YENEEA. CDR3 sequence reads: CASSLVTESYEQYF. The CDR3 region has the DNA TGTGCCAGCAGCTTAGTGACTGAATCCTACGAGCAGTACTTC.

The chain carries TRBV7-9 and TRBJ1-5; D is perhaps TRBD1 (5 bases). The germline gives CDR1 SEHNR, CDR2 FQNEAQ (reference sequence). V gave up 1 base and J gave up 6 bases, with 7 bases separating them. The CDR3 spans 13 residues. The CDR3 sequence: CASSLGGGQPQHF. The CDR3 nucleotides read TGTGCCAGCAGCTTAGGCGGGGGTCAGCCCCAGCATTTT. The variable domain in full, completed from reference TRBV7-9 and TRBJ1-5, reads DTGVSQNPRHKITKRGQNVTFRCDPISEHNRLYWYRQTLGQGPEFLTYFQNEAQLEKSRLLSDRFSAERPKGSFSTLEIQRTEQGDSAMYLCASSLGGGQPQHFGDGTRLSIL.

The chain has TRBV18 and TRBJ2-7, with 7 bases that match TRBD1. The CDR3 length is 16 residues. Trimming at V came to 3 bases and at J to 2 bases, leaving 10 bases not matched to a gene. CDR1 is KGHSH and CDR2 is LQKENI in the germline V gene. The CDR3 coding sequence is TGTGCCAGCTCACCCCTAGACAGGGCTACTCCCTACGAGCAGTACTTC. Its protein product is CASSPLDRATPYEQYF.

The chain uses TRBV11-2 and TRBJ2-5; 13 bases match TRBD2. The length of the CDR3 is 16 residues. J gave up 4 bases and V 5 bases, and 7 bases lay outside the gene matches. Germline CDR1 reads SGHAT; CDR2 reads FQNNGV. CDR3 protein: CASSAPGLAGRETQYF. The CDR3 coding sequence is TGTGCCAGCAGCGCGCCGGGACTAGCGGGGAGAGAGACCCAGTACTTC.

The genes are TRBV10-1 and TRBJ2-3; the match to TRBD2 covers 8 bases. The CDR3 length is 17 residues. The germline gives CDR1 WNHNN, CDR2 SYGVQD (reference sequence). V was clipped by 0 bases and J by 2 bases; unmatched bases: 7. As DNA, the CDR3 is TGCGCCAGCAGTGAGTCCCGGGCGGGGGGATTCACAGATACGCAGTATTTT. Translated, it gives CASSESRAGGFTDTQYF.

This clone showed up just once. CDR3 in amino acids: CATPALAGVNEKLFF. The CDR3 DNA reads TGTGCCACGCCCGCACTGGCGGGAGTTAATGAAAAACTGTTTTTT. J is TRBJ1-4 and V is TRBV6-4; no firm D call. The V and J ends lost 10 bases and 4 bases respectively, with 19 bases between them. The germline CDR1 and CDR2 sequences are MRHNA and SNTAGT. CDR3 length equals 15 residues.

This clone appeared once. This sequence joins TRBV4-1 and TRBJ1-5; TRBD1 agrees at 7 bases. The V and J ends lost 4 bases and 5 bases, in that order; junction bases with no gene match: 8. Germline V gene sequence: CDR1 MGHRA, CDR2 YSYEKL. The CDR3 runs 15 residues. CDR3: CASSLSSQGDQPQHF. CDR3 DNA sequence: TGCGCCAGCAGCCTCTCATCTCAGGGGGATCAGCCCCAGCATTTT.